The clone carrying this T cell receptor beta chain was seen only once. What it recognizes is unknown. The time point was: week 23, last vaccination. Every vaccination contained 300 ug of the mutant IDH1 20-mer peptide and was paired with topical imiquimod. This record belongs to a study of a mutant IDH1 vaccine in newly diagnosed glioma. Germline CDR1 reads MNHEY; CDR2 reads SVGAGI. The CDR3 contains 13 residues. V shed 7 bases and J shed 2 bases, with 12 bases lying between them. This table comes from immunoSEQ multiplex PCR, and its TCRdb copy is limited to in-frame clones, with some not included. The table records some 40,000 clones, 80% to 90% of them present only once.

The chain is built from TRBV6-5 and TRBJ2-7; D could derive from TRBD1 or TRBD2 (5 bases each). The sequencing used PBMCs, collected from a glioma patient whose treatment included an IDH1 peptide vaccine. This TCR was recovered from a man in his forties with glioma. The CDR3 DNA sequence: TGTGCCAGCAAAGAGGGGCCAACCTACGAGCAGTACTTC. Amino acids: CASKEGPTYEQYF.